These 30 T cell receptor beta chains were sequenced from one sample in a study of blood T cell repertoires in COVID-19. Assay used: immunoSEQ multiplex PCR; TCRdb lists only in-frame clones, some missing. The table lists some 10,000 clones, 85% to 90% of them singletons. The sample was peripheral blood. The receptors derive from a woman in her sixties or seventies with active COVID-19.

The chain recombines TRBV4-2 with TRBJ1-5; 7 nucleotides match TRBD1. V trimming: 2 bases; J trimming: 3 bases; junction bases outside the gene matches: 4. Germline CDR1 is LGHNA and CDR2 is YNFKEQ. The CDR3 has 15 residues. Here the CDR3 DNA reads TGTGCCAGCAGCCAATCCGGACAGGCCAATCAGCCCCAGCATTTT. The encoded protein is CASSQSGQANQPQHF.

The genes are TRBV27 and TRBJ2-3; tentatively, D is TRBD1 (5 bases). In germline, CDR1 is MNHEY, CDR2 SMNVEV (reference sequence). The CDR3 is made up of 13 amino acids. V gave up 11 bases and J gave up 4 bases, with 16 bases separating them. The CDR3 DNA reads as TGTGCCCGTAAACAGGCCCTTTCAGATACGCAGTATTTT. This encodes CARKQALSDTQYF.

This sequence joins TRBV4-1 and TRBJ2-2; TRBD2 aligns across 9 bases. The CDR3 spans 17 residues. J was trimmed by 0 bases and V by 0 bases; bases with no gene match: 2. Germline V CDR1 and CDR2: MGHRA, YSYEKL. CDR3 sequence: CASSQDPSGANTGELFF. Written as DNA, the CDR3 is TGCGCCAGCAGCCAAGATCCTAGCGGGGCGAACACCGGGGAGCTGTTTTTT.

This clone is categorized as medium-sized. V usage is TRBV4-1 and J usage is TRBJ1-5; 8 bases are a match to TRBD1. Germline lookup yields CDR1 MGHRA and CDR2 YSYEKL. V lost 4 bases, J lost 5 bases, and 13 bases stayed unmatched. The CDR3 extends over 17 amino acids. CDR3 sequence (DNA): TGCGCCAGCAGCCCTCAGGTAGGGACAGGCGGTTATCAGCCCCAGCATTTT. Translated, it gives CASSPQVGTGGYQPQHF.

The V gene is TRBV6-6, the J gene TRBJ1-1; TRBD1 matches at 9 bases. Trimming removed 2 bases from V and 5 bases from J; junction bases left unmatched: 6. This CDR3 region has 15 residues. The germline gives CDR1 MNHNY, CDR2 SVGAGI (reference sequence). The CDR3 DNA follows: TGTGCCAGCAGTTACCCGGACAGGGGATTAACTGAAGCTTTCTTT. Encoded protein: CASSYPDRGLTEAFF.

This clone was observed a single time. This chain uses TRBV27 with TRBJ1-4; D might be TRBD1 (6 bases). From germline, CDR1 is MNHEY and CDR2 SMNVEV (reference sequence). Trimming removed 1 base from V and 7 bases from J, with 10 bases in between. The CDR3 has 14 amino acids. This chain's CDR3 is CASSLFPTGEKLFF. The CDR3 DNA follows: TGTGCCAGCAGTTTATTCCCGACAGGTGAAAAACTGTTTTTT.

The chain couples TRBV7-6 to TRBJ2-3; 9 nucleotides line up with TRBD1. CDR1 SGHVS and CDR2 FNYEAQ come from the germline V gene. Trimming took 2 bases from V and 5 from J; bases not matched to a gene: 5. CDR3 size: 15 residues. The CDR3, as DNA: TGTGCCAGCAGCTTAAGGACAGGGGTGAAAGATACGCAGTATTTT. As protein: CASSLRTGVKDTQYF.

A word on this clone: An end of the junction differs from the germline gene, which may be a read error. For the CDR3, the DNA is TGTGCCAGCACCTTAACCGGGACAGCTTCTCTGCCCCAGCATTTT. Translated: CASTLTGTASLPQHF. This chain links TRBV7-2 with TRBJ1-5; 7 bases fit TRBD1. Germline V gives CDR1 SGHTA, CDR2 FQGNSA. CDR3 size: 15 residues.

The chain recombines TRBV7-6 with TRBJ2-1, with TRBD2 matching over 9 bases. This CDR3 has 15 residues. Germline trimming cut 5 bases from V and 4 bases from J; bases unmatched to any gene: 6. The germline V gene encodes CDR1 SGHVS and CDR2 FNYEAQ. The CDR3 DNA follows: TGTGCCAGCAGCCGCGGGGGGGGGTTATACAATGAGCAGTTCTTC. It encodes CASSRGGGLYNEQFF.

The chain employs TRBV6-5 and TRBJ1-5; D not certain. Trimming took off 8 bases at V and 3 bases at J, with 11 bases between the two ends. Per germline, CDR1 MNHEY and CDR2 SVGAGI. The CDR3 sequence is 13 residues long. The CDR3 is CASQSGNNQPQHF. CDR3 coding DNA: TGTGCCAGCCAGTCAGGTAACAATCAGCCCCAGCATTTT.

The chain couples TRBV5-4 to TRBJ2-5, with D possibly matching TRBD2 (5 bases). Germline CDR1 reads SGHNT; CDR2 reads YYREEE (reference sequence). Trimming left V 2 bases short and J 5 bases short, with 13 bases between. CDR3 size: 14 residues. CDR3 nucleotides: TGTGCCAGCAGCTTAGCGGCCCCCGGGGAGACCCAGTACTTC. Amino acids: CASSLAAPGETQYF.

The gene calls are TRBV6-1 and TRBJ2-3; maybe TRBD2 (5 bases). With 2 bases removed from V and 3 bases from J, the gap between germline ends came to 21 bases. The CDR3 has 18 residues. The germline V gene encodes CDR1 MNHNS and CDR2 SASEGT. The CDR3 DNA is TGTGCCAGCAGTGAAAATCAGGCGCAGCGGCGGGTTACAGATACGCAGTATTTT. This encodes CASSENQAQRRVTDTQYF.

V is TRBV4-1 and J is TRBJ1-2, with D unclear. Germline lookup yields CDR1 MGHRA and CDR2 YSYEKL. CDR3 length equals 17 residues. Trimming removed 0 bases from V and 7 bases from J, with 21 bases in between. The CDR3 DNA reads TGCGCCAGCAGCCAAGAAGGTTCTGCAGCAGGTTTCGGTGGCTACACCTTC. Its translation is CASSQEGSAAGFGGYTF.

This clone was seen a few times. The chain employs TRBV5-4 and TRBJ2-1, with D perhaps TRBD1 (6 bases). Trimming stripped 4 bases from V and 6 bases from J, with 14 bases between. CDR3 length: 14 residues. CDR1 SGHNT and CDR2 YYREEE come from the germline V gene (reference sequence). The CDR3 sequence: CASSLTGGSNEQFF. The CDR3 DNA is TGTGCCAGCAGCCTGACAGGCGGCAGCAATGAGCAGTTCTTC.

V usage is TRBV6-5 and J usage is TRBJ2-7; 9 bases align to TRBD2. The CDR3 runs to 15 residues. Germline V gene lookup returns CDR1 MNHEY and CDR2 SVGAGI. J was trimmed by 2 bases and V by 2 bases; bases with no gene match: 4. The CDR3 DNA is TGTGCCAGCAGTTACCGCCAGCGGGAGGCCTACGAGCAGTACTTC. It specifies CASSYRQREAYEQYF.

The rearrangement uses TRBV20-1 and TRBJ1-1; possibly TRBD1 for D (6 bases). Germline CDR1 DFQATT, CDR2 SNEGSKA (reference sequence). The CDR3 covers 11 residues. The ends were cut back, 6 bases at V and 11 bases at J, with 16 bases in the middle. The CDR3 here is CSARQADRAFF. CDR3 DNA sequence: TGCAGTGCGCGACAGGCGGATCGGGCTTTCTTT.

This clone appeared a single time. The CDR3 loop reads CATSGGGGTEAFF. DNA for the CDR3: TGTGCCACCAGTGGGGGAGGGGGCACTGAAGCTTTCTTT. The chain has TRBV24-1 and TRBJ1-1; TRBD1 might be the D (6 bases). Germline assignment: CDR1 KGHDR and CDR2 SFDVKD. The CDR3 loop spans 13 amino acids. Trimming took off 5 bases at V and 4 bases at J, with 10 bases between the two ends.

The CDR3 DNA reads TGTGCCAGTAGTATTGCAGGGGGCGAATCTGGGGCCAACGTCCTGACTTTC. Translation gives CASSIAGGESGANVLTF. This chain links TRBV19 with TRBJ2-6, with TRBD1 matching over 8 bases. J was trimmed by 1 base and V by 3 bases; bases with no gene match: 5. Germline V gives CDR1 LNHDA, CDR2 SQIVND (reference sequence). CDR3 length: 17 residues.

The chain uses TRBV7-9 and TRBJ1-6; D possibly corresponds to TRBD1 (5 bases). The CDR3 runs 14 residues. Germline CDR1 and CDR2: SEHNR and FQNEAQ (reference sequence). V shed 0 bases and J shed 9 bases, with 9 bases lying between them. This chain's CDR3 is CASSLAEGSSPLHF. The CDR3 DNA sequence: TGTGCCAGCAGCTTAGCGGAGGGGAGTTCACCCCTCCACTTT.

This clone appeared once. The chain links TRBV3-1 (or the pseudogene TRBV3-2) to TRBJ1-2; 9 nucleotides align to TRBD1. The J segment lost 4 bases and the V segment lost 0 bases, leaving 6 bases of the junction unmatched. The CDR3 covers 16 residues. The germline gives CDR1 LGHDT, CDR2 YNNKEL (reference sequence). CDR3 sequence (DNA): TGTGCCAGCAGCCAAGACGTGGGACAGGGTAGCTATGGCTACACCTTC. It specifies CASSQDVGQGSYGYTF.

The J gene is TRBJ2-5, the V gene TRBV7-9; 11 positions agree with TRBD1. The ends lost 5 bases at V and 5 bases at J; junction bases unmatched: 10. Germline loops: CDR1 SEHNR, CDR2 FQNEAQ (reference sequence). The CDR3 has 16 residues. CDR3 protein: CASSARTGGLPETQYF. CDR3 nucleotide sequence: TGTGCCAGCAGCGCCCGGACAGGGGGCTTGCCGGAGACCCAGTACTTC.

The genes are TRBV4-1 and TRBJ1-5; a weak D match, TRBD1 (6 bases). With 5 bases removed from V and 5 bases from J, the gap between germline ends came to 13 bases. Germline V CDR1 and CDR2: MGHRA, YSYEKL. There are 14 residues in the CDR3. CDR3 protein: CASSGGGTYQPQHF. Written as DNA, the CDR3 is TGCGCCAGCAGCGGGGGGGGGACATATCAGCCCCAGCATTTT.

This clone was counted a few times. This chain uses TRBV7-9 with TRBJ1-2; 9 bases align to TRBD1. Germline values: CDR1 SEHNR, CDR2 FQNEAQ (reference sequence). The V segment lost 3 bases and the J segment 2 bases; nucleotides outside the gene matches: 4. CDR3 size: 15 residues. CDR3 nucleotides: TGTGCCAGCAGCTTTGGGGACAGGGCAAACTATGGCTACACCTTC. Protein sequence: CASSFGDRANYGYTF.

The V call is TRBV5-1, the J call TRBJ2-3, with TRBD2 matching over 8 bases. V gave up 6 bases and J gave up 2 bases; unmatched junction bases: 8. Germline V gene lookup returns CDR1 SGHRS and CDR2 YFSETQ. The CDR3 has 15 amino acids. CDR3: CASNRGGVTTDTQYF. The CDR3 DNA reads TGCGCCAGCAACCGGGGGGGAGTGACCACAGATACGCAGTATTTT.

V usage is TRBV2 and J usage is TRBJ2-7; the match to TRBD2 covers 9 bases. Germline CDR1 reads SNHLY; CDR2 reads FYNNEI. V dropped 6 bases and J dropped 0; count of bases not matched to a gene: 0. This CDR3 contains 13 residues. The CDR3 loop is CASRTSGSYEQYF. The CDR3 DNA reads as TGTGCCAGCAGGACTAGCGGCTCCTACGAGCAGTACTTC.

V and J are TRBV10-2 and TRBJ1-5, with TRBD1 identical over 9 bases. In germline, CDR1 is WSHSY, CDR2 SAAADI. The CDR3 length is 13 residues. V shed 6 bases and J 6 bases; nucleotides not matched to a gene: 3. DNA of the CDR3: TGCGCCAGCAGCCAACAGGGGGCTCAGCCCCAGCATTTT. It encodes CASSQQGAQPQHF.

J is TRBJ1-4 and V is TRBV5-4; 7 bases fit TRBD1. The germline V gene has CDR1 SGHNT and CDR2 YYREEE (reference sequence). This CDR3 is 15 amino acids long. The trim removed 3 bases at V and 4 bases at J, leaving 6 bases unmatched. In DNA form, the CDR3 reads TGTGCCAGCAGCTCCGGGACAGACTTTAATGAAAAACTGTTTTTT. This codes for CASSSGTDFNEKLFF.

The V and J genes are TRBV7-9 and TRBJ1-5; 7 bases align to TRBD1. CDR3 length: 16 residues. V lost 1 base and J lost 3; bases outside the gene matches: 6. Germline values: CDR1 SEHNR, CDR2 FQNEAQ (reference sequence). The CDR3 loop is CASSLGSGGNNQPQHF. CDR3 nucleotides: TGTGCCAGCAGCTTAGGATCAGGGGGGAACAATCAGCCCCAGCATTTT.

Remarks on this clone: No DNA is shown, since the ends of the CDR3 on it are uncertain; the CDR3 is the one TCRdb lists. The rearrangement joins TRBV12-1 to TRBJ2-1; no check of the table's D call, TRBD2, against the DNA was made. TRBV12-1 has pseudogene status. The CDR3 totals 15 residues, both ends included. CDR3 sequence reads: CASSFASGAYNEQFF.

The chain recombines TRBV7-9 with TRBJ2-7, with a weak D call TRBD2 (5 bases). The germline V gene encodes CDR1 SEHNR and CDR2 FQNEAQ (reference sequence). This CDR3 spans 14 amino acids. Between the trimmed V and J ends, which lost 5 bases and 2 bases, there was a span of 13 bases. In DNA form, the CDR3 reads TGTGCCAGCAGCGGCGGGCTCGCGCCCTACGAGCAGTACTTC. This encodes CASSGGLAPYEQYF.